Each of the 20 T cell receptor beta chains below was sequenced from the same sample in a study of blood T cell repertoires in COVID-19. The method was immunoSEQ multiplex PCR; TCRdb's version includes in-frame clones alone and lacks a portion of them. The data show about 250,000 clones, about 87% seen once. The sample taken for sequencing was PBMCs or T cells enriched from blood (not recorded which). These receptors originate from a woman aged 45-65 years who had recovered from COVID-19.

This clone was seen once. This rearrangement joins TRBV29-1 to TRBJ2-2; perhaps TRBD1 as D (6 bases). CDR1 is SQVTM and CDR2 is ANQGSEA in the germline V gene. CDR3 length equals 14 residues. The germline V and J ends were trimmed by 7 bases and 0 bases, with 12 bases remaining between them. For the CDR3, the DNA is TGCAGCGCCCTGGGACACTCGAACACCGGGGAGCTGTTTTTT. It encodes CSALGHSNTGELFF.

The rearrangement joins TRBV30 to TRBJ1-2, with TRBD1 as a possible D gene (5 bases). Between the trimmed V and J ends, which lost 3 bases and 9 bases, there was a span of 23 bases. The CDR3 covers 15 residues. Germline V lookup: CDR1 GTSNPN, CDR2 SVGIG (reference sequence). The CDR3 reads CAWRLFGAFQGSYTF. The CDR3 DNA reads TGTGCCTGGAGACTCTTTGGGGCCTTTCAGGGTAGCTACACCTTC.

The genes are TRBV30 and TRBJ1-1; 9 positions match TRBD1. Per germline, CDR1 GTSNPN and CDR2 SVGIG (reference sequence). The CDR3 is 15 residues long. V was pared by 0 bases and J by 4 bases, with 6 bases of the junction left unmatched. The CDR3, as DNA: TGTGCCTGGAGTGTAACGACAGGGGGGGTCACTGAAGCTTTCTTT. Residues: CAWSVTTGGVTEAFF.

This chain uses TRBV2 with TRBJ1-6, with D uncertain. CDR1 and CDR2 (germline): SNHLY, FYNNEI. Trimming took off 6 bases at V and 0 bases at J, with 9 bases between the two ends. CDR3 length: 15 residues. The CDR3 DNA follows: TGTGCCAGCAGATCCTCGAGCTCCTATAATTCACCCCTCCACTTT. Residues: CASRSSSSYNSPLHF.

This CDR3 reads CASSLQGGNQPQHF. CDR3 nucleotide sequence: TGTGCCAGCAGCTTACAGGGTGGCAATCAGCCCCAGCATTTT. The chain recombines TRBV7-8 with TRBJ1-5; possibly TRBD1 for D (5 bases). The germline CDR1 and CDR2 sequences are SGHVS and FQNEAQ. CDR3 length: 14 residues. The germline V and J ends were trimmed by 2 bases and 2 bases, with 7 bases remaining between them.

This rearrangement joins TRBV28 to TRBJ2-7; weak D call: TRBD1 (5 bases). V was pared by 7 bases and J by 2 bases, with 9 bases between. The CDR3 runs to 12 residues. Germline CDR1 and CDR2: MDHEN and SYDVKM. This CDR3 reads CASTAGPYEQYF. CDR3 DNA: TGTGCCAGCACGGCAGGGCCCTACGAGCAGTACTTC.

The V and J genes are TRBV18 and TRBJ2-3, with D perhaps matching TRBD2 (5 bases). Germline CDR1 and CDR2: KGHSH and LQKENI. The V and J ends lost 1 base and 2 bases respectively, with 22 bases between them. This CDR3 has 19 residues. The CDR3 spells CASSPLFRSGRSLTDTQYF. Written as DNA, the CDR3 is TGTGCCAGCTCACCACTCTTTCGGAGCGGCCGAAGCCTCACAGATACGCAGTATTTT. Supplemented by reference TRBV18 and TRBJ2-3, the full variable domain reads NAGVMQNPRHLVRRRGQEARLRCSPMKGHSHVYWYRQLPEEGLKFMVYLQKENIIDESGMPKERFSAEFPKEGPSILRIQQVVRGDSAAYFCASSPLFRSGRSLTDTQYFGPGTRLTVL.

In its sample, this clone was seen a few times. V gene TRBV9 combines with J gene TRBJ1-2, with no clear D. In germline, CDR1 is SGDLS, CDR2 YYNGEE. CDR3 length: 12 residues. V dropped 0 bases and J dropped 4 bases, with 4 bases sitting between them. The CDR3, as DNA: TGTGCCAGCAGCGTAGGACTCTATGGCTACACCTTC. Its protein is CASSVGLYGYTF.

The CDR3 bases are TGCGCCAGCAGCTTGTGGGGGGGAGTAGTCGGCACTGAAGCTTTCTTT. It translates to CASSLWGGVVGTEAFF. The chain couples TRBV5-1 to TRBJ1-1, with D maybe TRBD1 (5 bases). Germline V gene data show CDR1 as SGHRS and CDR2 as YFSETQ. The CDR3 is made up of 16 amino acids. Between the trimmed V and J ends, which lost 1 base and 4 bases, there was a span of 17 bases.

The V call is TRBV28, the J call TRBJ2-7; no clear D gene. Trimming pared 3 bases from V and 1 base from J, leaving 7 bases between. Germline loops: CDR1 MDHEN, CDR2 SYDVKM. The CDR3 has 13 amino acids. The CDR3 here is CASSFSYSYEQYF. CDR3 nucleotides: TGTGCCAGCAGTTTTAGTTATTCCTACGAGCAGTACTTC.

V gene TRBV7-2 combines with J gene TRBJ2-1, with 8 bases identical to TRBD1. The V gene end was trimmed by 4 bases and the J gene end by 10 bases; junction bases not matched to a gene: 3. Germline V gene lookup returns CDR1 SGHTA and CDR2 FQGNSA. This CDR3 is built from 12 residues. This CDR3 is CASSSGTGEQFF. The DNA for the CDR3 is TGTGCCAGCAGCTCCGGGACAGGCGAGCAGTTCTTC.

The chain has TRBV7-9 and TRBJ1-3; 7 bases align to TRBD1. This CDR3 comprises 19 residues. Germline loops: CDR1 SEHNR, CDR2 FQNEAQ (reference sequence). Trimming at V came to 5 bases and at J to 1 base, leaving 17 bases not matched to a gene. For the CDR3, the DNA is TGTGCCAGCAGCCCCCCGGAGACAGGGAGCACTCAATCTGGAAACACCATATATTTT. Translating it yields CASSPPETGSTQSGNTIYF. Looking up the rest from reference TRBV7-9 and TRBJ1-3 gives the full variable domain: DTGVSQNPRHKITKRGQNVTFRCDPISEHNRLYWYRQTLGQGPEFLTYFQNEAQLEKSRLLSDRFSAERPKGSFSTLEIQRTEQGDSAMYLCASSPPETGSTQSGNTIYFGEGSWLTVV.

This rearrangement joins TRBV7-2 to TRBJ2-7; TRBD2 matches 7 bases. CDR1 SGHTA and CDR2 FQGNSA come from the germline V gene. Trimming took 5 bases from V and 2 from J; bases not matched to a gene: 6. There are 14 residues in the CDR3. CDR3 coding DNA: TGTGCCAGCAGCCCTCGGCGGGAGACCTACGAGCAGTACTTC. This sequence encodes CASSPRRETYEQYF.

This clone was observed once. The rearrangement joins TRBV28 to TRBJ1-2; perhaps TRBD1 as D (6 bases). This CDR3 is built from 18 residues. Looked up from germline, CDR1 is MDHEN and CDR2 is SYDVKM. With 5 bases removed from V and 2 bases from J, the gap between germline ends came to 24 bases. This CDR3 reads CASSQPGVRIQENYGYTF. The CDR3 nucleotides read TGTGCCAGCAGTCAACCAGGGGTACGGATCCAAGAAAACTATGGCTACACCTTC.

The V gene is TRBV7-2, the J gene TRBJ2-7; 10 bases agree with TRBD1. The CDR3 totals 15 residues. V lost 4 bases to trimming and J lost 6 bases; unmatched junction nucleotides: 9. The germline CDR1 and CDR2 sequences are SGHTA and FQGNSA. CDR3 sequence reads: CASSSGQGTSREQYF. As DNA, the CDR3 is TGTGCCAGCAGCTCGGGACAGGGGACATCCCGCGAGCAGTACTTC.

This rearrangement joins TRBV28 to TRBJ2-1, with TRBD1 matching 10 bases. J lost 1 base, V lost 8 bases, and 8 bases had no gene match. Per the germline V gene, CDR1 is MDHEN and CDR2 is SYDVKM. The CDR3 spans 16 residues. The CDR3 spells CASVRQGAWSYNEQFF. In DNA form, the CDR3 reads TGTGCCAGCGTAAGACAGGGGGCATGGTCCTACAATGAGCAGTTCTTC.

The chain combines TRBV24-1 with TRBJ2-1, with no clear D. Germline CDR1 reads KGHDR; CDR2 reads SFDVKD. There are 17 residues in the CDR3. Trimming pared 0 bases from V and 0 bases from J, leaving 11 bases between. Here the CDR3 reads CATSDLPGSYSYNEQFF. CDR3 coding DNA: TGTGCCACCAGTGATTTGCCTGGTTCCTACTCCTACAATGAGCAGTTCTTC.

The sample holds one count of this clone. V is TRBV4-3 and J is TRBJ2-5, with TRBD1 matching over 8 bases. Germline trimming cut 0 bases from V and 6 bases from J; bases unmatched to any gene: 12. CDR3 length: 17 amino acids. Per germline, CDR1 LGHNA and CDR2 YSLEER. The CDR3 DNA is TGCGCCAGCAGCCAAGAGGCCTTCGGACAGGGAATACAGACCCAGTACTTC. Protein product: CASSQEAFGQGIQTQYF.

This sequence joins TRBV7-2 and TRBJ1-1; D not resolved. The CDR3 spans 13 residues. The V end was cut by 1 base, the J end by 8 bases, with 11 bases between. Germline V gene sequence: CDR1 SGHTA, CDR2 FQGNSA. The CDR3 loop reads CASSLGWAAEAFF. The CDR3 nucleotides are TGTGCCAGCAGCTTAGGATGGGCAGCCGAAGCTTTCTTT.

This clone has a handful of counts. The chain is built from TRBV23-1 and TRBJ1-5; TRBD1 aligns across 11 bases. TRBV23-1 is an ORF, with its function uncertain. J gave up 5 bases and V 0 bases, and 21 bases lay outside the gene matches. The CDR3 has 22 amino acids. Here the CDR3 reads CASSQSTTGTGGSVRRDQPQHF. CDR3 nucleotides: TGCGCCAGCAGTCAATCGACGACCGGGACAGGGGGTTCCGTCCGGAGGGATCAGCCCCAGCATTTT.